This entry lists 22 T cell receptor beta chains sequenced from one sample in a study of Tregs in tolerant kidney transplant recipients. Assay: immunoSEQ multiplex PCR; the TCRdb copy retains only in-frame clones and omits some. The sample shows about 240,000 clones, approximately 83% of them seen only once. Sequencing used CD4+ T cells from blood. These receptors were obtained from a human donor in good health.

In nucleotides, the CDR3 is TGTGCCAGCAGTTACTCCCACAGGGGAGGTAATGAAAAACTGTTTTTT. The encoded protein is CASSYSHRGGNEKLFF. The chain is built from TRBV6-5 and TRBJ1-4, with 7 bases identical to TRBD1. The length of the CDR3 is 16 residues. J lost 4 bases, V lost 0 bases, and 5 bases had no gene match. Germline CDR1 MNHEY, CDR2 SVGAGI.

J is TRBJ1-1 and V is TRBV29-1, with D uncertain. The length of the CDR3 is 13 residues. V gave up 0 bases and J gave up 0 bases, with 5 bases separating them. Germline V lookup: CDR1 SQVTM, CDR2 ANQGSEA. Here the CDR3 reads CSVEDGLNTEAFF. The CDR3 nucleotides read TGCAGCGTTGAAGACGGACTGAACACTGAAGCTTTCTTT.

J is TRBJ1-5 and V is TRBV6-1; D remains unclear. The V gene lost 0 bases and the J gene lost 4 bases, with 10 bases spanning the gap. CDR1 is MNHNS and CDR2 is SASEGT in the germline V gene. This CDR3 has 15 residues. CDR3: CASSEARIPNQPQHF. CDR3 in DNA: TGTGCCAGCAGTGAAGCGCGTATCCCTAATCAGCCCCAGCATTTT.

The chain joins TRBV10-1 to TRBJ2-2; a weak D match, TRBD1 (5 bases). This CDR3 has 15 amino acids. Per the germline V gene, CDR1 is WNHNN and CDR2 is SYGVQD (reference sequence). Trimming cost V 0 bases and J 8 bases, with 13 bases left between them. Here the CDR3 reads CASSESRQPQGELFF. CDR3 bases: TGCGCCAGCAGTGAGTCGCGACAGCCCCAGGGGGAGCTGTTTTTT.

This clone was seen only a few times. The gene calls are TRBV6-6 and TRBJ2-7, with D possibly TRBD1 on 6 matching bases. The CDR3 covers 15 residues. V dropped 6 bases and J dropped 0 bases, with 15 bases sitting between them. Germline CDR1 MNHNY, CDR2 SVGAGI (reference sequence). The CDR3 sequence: CASSPDRSPSYEQYF. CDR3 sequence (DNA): TGTGCCAGCAGCCCAGACAGGAGCCCCTCCTACGAGCAGTACTTC.

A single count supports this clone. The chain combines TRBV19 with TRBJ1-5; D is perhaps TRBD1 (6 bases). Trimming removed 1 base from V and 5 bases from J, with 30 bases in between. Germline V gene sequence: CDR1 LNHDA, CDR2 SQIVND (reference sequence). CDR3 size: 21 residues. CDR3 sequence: CASSIVNLWGLVAGRDQPQHF. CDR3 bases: TGTGCCAGTAGTATAGTTAACCTATGGGGGCTAGTCGCAGGGAGGGATCAGCCCCAGCATTTT.

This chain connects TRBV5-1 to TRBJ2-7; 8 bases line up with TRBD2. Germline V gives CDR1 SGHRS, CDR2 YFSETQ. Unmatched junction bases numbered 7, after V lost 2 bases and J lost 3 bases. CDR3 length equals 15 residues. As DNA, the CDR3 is TGCGCCAGCAGCTTAGCGTCGAGCGGGGGCTACGAGCAGTACTTC. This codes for CASSLASSGGYEQYF.

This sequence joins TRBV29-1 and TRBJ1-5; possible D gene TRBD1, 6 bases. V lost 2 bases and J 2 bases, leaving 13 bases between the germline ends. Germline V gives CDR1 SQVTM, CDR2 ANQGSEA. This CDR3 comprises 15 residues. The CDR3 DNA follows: TGCAGCGTTGAAAAGGGGGGATTGGGCAATCAGCCCCAGCATTTT. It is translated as CSVEKGGLGNQPQHF.

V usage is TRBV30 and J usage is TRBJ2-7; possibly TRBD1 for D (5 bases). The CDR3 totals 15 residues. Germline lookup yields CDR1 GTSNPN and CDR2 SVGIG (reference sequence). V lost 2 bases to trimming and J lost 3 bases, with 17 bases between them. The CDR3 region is CAWSTQGFGGYEQYF. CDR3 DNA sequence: TGTGCCTGGAGTACTCAGGGTTTCGGTGGCTACGAGCAGTACTTC. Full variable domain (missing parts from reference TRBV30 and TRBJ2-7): SQTIHQWPATLVQPVGSPLSLECTVEGTSNPNLYWYRQAAGRGLQLLFYSVGIGQISSEVPQNLSASRPQDRQFILSSKKLLLSDSGFYLCAWSTQGFGGYEQYFGPGTRLTVT.

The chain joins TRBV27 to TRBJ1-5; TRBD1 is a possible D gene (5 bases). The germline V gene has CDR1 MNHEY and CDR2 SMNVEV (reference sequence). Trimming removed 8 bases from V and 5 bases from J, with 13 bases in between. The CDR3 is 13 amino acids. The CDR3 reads CASSRGSHQPQHF. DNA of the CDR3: TGTGCCAGCTCCCGGGGCAGCCATCAGCCCCAGCATTTT.

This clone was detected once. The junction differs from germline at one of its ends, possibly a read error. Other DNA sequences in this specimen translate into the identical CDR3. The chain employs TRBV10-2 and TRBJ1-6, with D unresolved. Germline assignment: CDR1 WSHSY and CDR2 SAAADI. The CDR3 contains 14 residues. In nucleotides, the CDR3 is TGCGCCACACGGACCCTTGGCGATAACTCACCCCTCCACTTT. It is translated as CATRTLGDNSPLHF.

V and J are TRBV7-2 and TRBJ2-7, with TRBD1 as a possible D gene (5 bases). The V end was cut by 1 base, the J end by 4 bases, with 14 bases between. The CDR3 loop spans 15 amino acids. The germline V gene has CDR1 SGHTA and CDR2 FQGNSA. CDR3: CASSLGAGNIYEQYF. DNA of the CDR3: TGTGCCAGCAGCTTAGGGGCAGGGAACATTTACGAGCAGTACTTC.

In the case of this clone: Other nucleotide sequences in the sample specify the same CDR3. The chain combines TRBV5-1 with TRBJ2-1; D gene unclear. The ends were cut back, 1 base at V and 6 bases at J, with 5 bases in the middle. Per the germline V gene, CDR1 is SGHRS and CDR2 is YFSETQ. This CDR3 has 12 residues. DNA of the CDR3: TGCGCCAGCAGCTTGTCTCTCAATGAGCAGTTCTTC. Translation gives CASSLSLNEQFF.

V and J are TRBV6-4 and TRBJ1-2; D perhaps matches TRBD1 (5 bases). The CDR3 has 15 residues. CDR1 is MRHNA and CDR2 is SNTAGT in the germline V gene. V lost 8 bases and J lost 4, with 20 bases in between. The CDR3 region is CASRGGVDNPYGYTF. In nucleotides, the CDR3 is TGTGCCAGCCGGGGGGGGGTGGACAACCCCTATGGCTACACCTTC.

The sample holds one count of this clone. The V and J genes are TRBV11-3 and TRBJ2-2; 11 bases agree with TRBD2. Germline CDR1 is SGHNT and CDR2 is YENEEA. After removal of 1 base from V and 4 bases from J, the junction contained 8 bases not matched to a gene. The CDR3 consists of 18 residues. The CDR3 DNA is TGTGCCAGCAGCTTAGCGTTTAGCGGGAGGGCCGGCACCGGGGAGCTGTTTTTT. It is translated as CASSLAFSGRAGTGELFF.

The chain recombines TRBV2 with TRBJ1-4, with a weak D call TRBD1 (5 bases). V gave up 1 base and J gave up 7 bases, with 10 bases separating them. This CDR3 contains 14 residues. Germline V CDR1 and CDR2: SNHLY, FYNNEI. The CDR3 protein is CASSEGQRGEKLFF. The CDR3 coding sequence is TGTGCCAGCAGTGAAGGACAGCGAGGTGAAAAACTGTTTTTT.

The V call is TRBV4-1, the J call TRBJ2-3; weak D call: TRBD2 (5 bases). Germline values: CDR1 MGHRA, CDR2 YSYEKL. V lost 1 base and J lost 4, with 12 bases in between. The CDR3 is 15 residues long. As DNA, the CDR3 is TGCGCCAGCAGCCAAGTCCTCACTAGAGCAGATACGCAGTATTTT. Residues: CASSQVLTRADTQYF.

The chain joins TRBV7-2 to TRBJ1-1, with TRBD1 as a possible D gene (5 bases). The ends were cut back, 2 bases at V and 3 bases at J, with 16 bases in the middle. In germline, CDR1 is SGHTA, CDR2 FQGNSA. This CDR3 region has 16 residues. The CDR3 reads CASSLSFARGYTEAFF. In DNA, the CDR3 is TGTGCCAGCAGCTTATCCTTCGCGAGGGGCTACACTGAAGCTTTCTTT.

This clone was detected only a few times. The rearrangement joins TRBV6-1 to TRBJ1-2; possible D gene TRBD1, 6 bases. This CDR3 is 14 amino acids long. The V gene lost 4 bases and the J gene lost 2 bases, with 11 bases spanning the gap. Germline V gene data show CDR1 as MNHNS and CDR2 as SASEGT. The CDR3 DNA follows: TGTGCCAGCAGTGGACACCAGGGGAACTATGGCTACACCTTC. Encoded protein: CASSGHQGNYGYTF.

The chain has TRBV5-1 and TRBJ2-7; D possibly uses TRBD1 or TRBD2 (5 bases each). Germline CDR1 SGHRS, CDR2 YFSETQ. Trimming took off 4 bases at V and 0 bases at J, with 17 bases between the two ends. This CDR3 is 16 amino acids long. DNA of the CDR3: TGCGCCAGCAGCGCCCCTAGCCGAGGGGTCTCCTACGAGCAGTACTTC. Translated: CASSAPSRGVSYEQYF.

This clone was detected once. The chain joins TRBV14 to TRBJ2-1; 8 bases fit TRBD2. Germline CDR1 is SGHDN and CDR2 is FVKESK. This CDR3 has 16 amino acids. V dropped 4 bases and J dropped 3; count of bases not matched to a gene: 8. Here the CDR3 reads CASSPRGGTSYNEQFF. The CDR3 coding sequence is TGTGCCAGCAGCCCCAGGGGAGGGACTAGCTACAATGAGCAGTTCTTC.

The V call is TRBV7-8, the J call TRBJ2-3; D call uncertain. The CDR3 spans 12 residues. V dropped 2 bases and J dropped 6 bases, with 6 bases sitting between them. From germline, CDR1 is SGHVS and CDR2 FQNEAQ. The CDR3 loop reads CASSLRSDTQYF. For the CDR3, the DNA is TGTGCCAGCAGCTTACGGTCGGATACGCAGTATTTT.